One sample yielded the 17 T cell receptor beta chains listed below, sequenced in a study of early T cells in non-severe SARS-CoV-2 infection. TCRdb analysed the 5' RACE reads with MiXCR anew, one entry per CDR3 protein. In the table there are more than 65,000 distinct CDR3 sequences, roughly 4.9% of which are singletons. Sequencing used whole blood, obtained at baseline. These receptors were taken from an adult who was a healthcare worker with PCR-confirmed SARS-CoV-2 infection or an uninfected control (not recorded which). The donor label of this sample is uncertain.

This clonotype was observed a handful of times. V usage is TRBV7-6 and J usage is TRBJ2-2, with unresolved D. Germline V gene sequence: CDR1 SGHVS, CDR2 FNYEAQ. This CDR3 comprises 11 residues. V was shortened by 11 bases and J by 4 bases, with 8 bases between the two germline ends. The CDR3 loop is CAWRSTGELFF. The CDR3 DNA reads TGTGCCTGGAGATCCACCGGGGAGCTGTTTTTT.

This clonotype occurred many times. Its ends do not fully match the called genes, so a read error is possible. The rearrangement joins TRBV7-8 to TRBJ1-1; 7 bases fit TRBD1. CDR1 SGHVS and CDR2 FQNEAQ come from the germline V gene. CDR3 length: 13 amino acids. The CDR3 DNA is TGTGCCAGCAGCTCGACAGGGAACACTGAAGTTTTCTTT. Translation gives CASSSTGNTEVFF.

This clonotype appeared many times. The rearrangement uses TRBV11-2 and TRBJ2-5; D not certain. With 5 bases removed from V and 0 bases from J, the gap between germline ends came to 7 bases. Germline V CDR1 and CDR2: SGHAT, FQNNGV. The CDR3 loop spans 13 amino acids. The CDR3 protein is CASSAGHQETQYF. The CDR3 DNA follows: TGTGCCAGCAGCGCCGGACACCAAGAGACCCAGTACTTC.

This clonotype was picked up many times. The chain is built from TRBV5-4 and TRBJ2-7; TRBD2 is a possible D gene (6 bases). V was shortened by 1 base and J by 6 bases, with 11 bases between the two germline ends. CDR1 is SGHNT and CDR2 is YYREEE in the germline V gene (reference sequence). This CDR3 spans 13 amino acids. Here the CDR3 reads CASSLLAAGEQYF. DNA for the CDR3: TGTGCCAGCAGCTTGTTAGCGGCCGGCGAGCAGTACTTC. The complete variable domain, with remaining parts taken from reference TRBV5-4 and TRBJ2-7, reads ETGVTQSPTHLIKTRGQQVTLRCSSQSGHNTVSWYQQALGQGPQFIFQYYREEENGRGNFPPRFSGLQFPNYSSELNVNALELDDSALYLCASSLLAAGEQYFGPGTRLTVT.

This clonotype was seen repeatedly, ten times or more. This rearrangement joins TRBV7-2 to TRBJ2-5, with 7 positions matching TRBD1. Germline CDR1 is SGHTA and CDR2 is FQGNSA. V was clipped by 5 bases and J by 2 bases; unmatched bases: 11. The CDR3 has 16 residues. The CDR3 DNA follows: TGTGCCAGCAGCCTTAACTCGGGACAGACTCAAGAGACCCAGTACTTC. It yields the protein CASSLNSGQTQETQYF.

The chain has TRBV4-1 and TRBJ2-3; D perhaps matches TRBD2 (6 bases). The V gene's germline CDR1 is MGHRA and CDR2 YSYEKL. V lost 3 bases and J lost 6, with 13 bases in between. The CDR3 runs to 14 residues. For the CDR3, the DNA is TGCGCCAGCAGCCAGCCCGGGACTTTGGATACGCAGTATTTT. Translating it yields CASSQPGTLDTQYF.

This clonotype was detected many times. This sequence joins TRBV20-1 and TRBJ1-2; D remains ambiguous. V lost 6 bases, J lost 5 bases, and 13 bases lay in between. CDR1 and CDR2 (germline): DFQATT, SNEGSKA (reference sequence). There are 12 residues in the CDR3. The CDR3 loop reads CSAPSLGYGYTF. DNA of the CDR3: TGCAGTGCCCCGTCCCTGGGATATGGCTACACCTTC.

This clonotype showed up just a few times. The chain combines TRBV29-1 with TRBJ2-1, with 9 bases lining up with TRBD1. J was trimmed by 6 bases and V by 7 bases; bases with no gene match: 7. CDR3 length: 13 amino acids. Germline V gives CDR1 SQVTM, CDR2 ANQGSEA. The CDR3 protein is CSGGTGTSNEQFF. CDR3 bases: TGCAGCGGGGGGACAGGGACCAGCAATGAGCAGTTCTTC.

This clonotype was found many times. The chain employs TRBV6-6 and TRBJ2-3; TRBD1 matches 8 bases. CDR3 length: 14 residues. With V trimmed by 4 bases and J by 4 bases, 4 bases remained unmatched. Germline V CDR1 and CDR2: MNHNY, SVGAGI (reference sequence). The CDR3: CASSWTGKADTQYF. As DNA, the CDR3 is TGTGCCAGCAGTTGGACAGGGAAGGCAGATACGCAGTATTTT.

This clonotype occurred many times. The rearrangement joins TRBV4-3 to TRBJ1-2, with TRBD1 matching over 8 bases. The V gene's germline CDR1 is LGHNA and CDR2 YSLEER. Unmatched junction bases numbered 6, after V lost 0 bases and J lost 0 bases. This CDR3 is built from 17 residues. This chain's CDR3 is CASSQELRQGPNYGYTF. The DNA of the CDR3 is TGCGCCAGCAGCCAAGAGCTGCGACAGGGGCCTAACTATGGCTACACCTTC.

This clonotype was seen only a few times. This chain joins TRBV12-3 or TRBV12-4 and TRBJ1-2, with 7 bases aligning to TRBD1. Trimming took 8 bases from V and 7 from J; bases not matched to a gene: 4. CDR3 size: 11 residues. This chain's CDR3 is CASEGAGGYTF. For the CDR3, the DNA is TGTGCCAGCGAGGGGGCTGGTGGCTACACCTTC.

This clonotype was found a few times. The V and J genes are TRBV28 and TRBJ2-6; D gene uncertain. The CDR3 contains 15 residues. V was trimmed by 5 bases and J by 0 bases, leaving 8 bases between them. CDR1 and CDR2 (germline): MDHEN, SYDVKM. The CDR3 here is CASSIPNSGANVLTF. CDR3 nucleotide sequence: TGTGCCAGCAGTATTCCCAACTCTGGGGCCAACGTCCTGACTTTC.

This clonotype was recorded at least ten times. CDR3 sequence (DNA): TGTGCCAGCAGATTACAGGGGAACACTGAAGCTTTCTTT. Encoded protein: CASRLQGNTEAFF. The chain carries TRBV12-3 or TRBV12-4 and TRBJ1-1; possible D gene TRBD1, 6 bases. The CDR3 has 13 residues. V dropped 6 bases and J dropped 1 base, with 9 bases sitting between them.

This clonotype was seen a handful of times. The chain is built from TRBV4-3 and TRBJ1-1, with D unclear. This CDR3 spans 15 amino acids. Trimming cost V 1 base and J 1 base, with 10 bases left between them. Germline V gene lookup returns CDR1 LGHNA and CDR2 YSLEER. CDR3 coding DNA: TGCGCCAGCAGCCAAGTATGGTTGGGGAACACTGAAGCTTTCTTT. Protein sequence: CASSQVWLGNTEAFF.

A remark on this clonotype: This may come from a read error, since a much larger clone is one base off. The CDR3 bases are TGTGCCAACAGCGTGACGGGGGTATACAATGAGCAGTTCTTC. It is translated as CANSVTGVYNEQFF. V gene TRBV9 combines with J gene TRBJ2-1; D possibly corresponds to TRBD2 (6 bases). In germline, CDR1 is SGDLS, CDR2 YYNGEE. The CDR3 is made up of 14 amino acids.

The table lists this clonotype with many counts. The gene calls are TRBV12-3 or TRBV12-4 and TRBJ2-1; D might be TRBD1 or TRBD2, each matching 6 bases. Trimming stripped 8 bases from V and 5 bases from J, with 13 bases between. The CDR3 is 13 residues long. DNA of the CDR3: TGTGCCAGCTGCGACGGGGGCAACAATGAGCAGTTCTTC. It is translated as CASCDGGNNEQFF.

This clonotype turned up a few times. The rearrangement joins TRBV2 to TRBJ1-2; D is unclear. Germline V gene lookup returns CDR1 SNHLY and CDR2 FYNNEI. This CDR3 is built from 15 residues. Deletions cut 6 bases from V and 0 bases from J, with 14 bases between. The CDR3 coding sequence is TGTGCCAGCAGGGGCCCCGGGCCCGCTAACTATGGCTACACCTTC. Its translation is CASRGPGPANYGYTF.